A single sample gave rise to the 7 T cell receptor beta chains below, sequenced in a study of T cells after yellow fever vaccination. TCRdb redid the calling of the 5' RACE reads with MiXCR, one entry per CDR3 protein. The repertoire holds 250,000 to 350,000 distinct CDR3 sequences, with around 10% as singletons. The starting material was CD4+ T cells sorted from PBMCs, obtained 5 days after the yellow fever booster vaccination. These receptors were taken from a man aged 18 to 35 who received the YFV17D yellow fever vaccine.

This rearrangement joins TRBV7-2 to TRBJ2-7; weak D call: TRBD1 (5 bases). Germline assignment: CDR1 SGHTA and CDR2 FQGNSA. V shed 3 bases and J shed 2 bases, with 14 bases lying between them. The CDR3 extends over 15 amino acids. For the CDR3, the DNA is TGTGCCAGCAGCTTTCTGGCAGGGCTGACCTACGAGCAGTACTTC. Protein sequence: CASSFLAGLTYEQYF.

This chain connects TRBV2 to TRBJ2-3; 8 positions agree with TRBD2. V was pared by 0 bases and J by 0 bases, with 5 bases of the junction left unmatched. The germline gives CDR1 SNHLY, CDR2 FYNNEI. The CDR3 is made up of 17 amino acids. The CDR3 region has the DNA TGTGCCAGCAGTGAAGCGCAACTAGCGGTTAGCACAGATACGCAGTATTTT. Its translation: CASSEAQLAVSTDTQYF.

The chain has TRBV7-3 and TRBJ2-5, with D perhaps TRBD2 (6 bases). Trimming shortened V by 5 bases and J by 5 bases, and 12 bases separated the two germline ends. Germline CDR1 SGHTA, CDR2 FQGTGA. This CDR3 has 13 amino acids. The CDR3 region has the DNA TGTGCCAGCAGCCGGGCGAGCGGGGAGACCCAGTACTTC. Translated, it gives CASSRASGETQYF.

The chain couples TRBV9 to TRBJ2-2; possible D gene TRBD1, 6 bases. Germline-derived CDR1 and CDR2 are SGDLS and YYNGEE. The CDR3 extends over 13 amino acids. V gave up 3 bases and J gave up 4 bases, with 7 bases separating them. CDR3 sequence (DNA): TGTGCCAGCAGCGCACAGGGCACCGGGGAGCTGTTTTTT. This sequence encodes CASSAQGTGELFF.

The rearrangement joins TRBV2 to TRBJ1-6; D uncertain. Trimming cost V 2 bases and J 10 bases, with 3 bases left between them. Germline V gene sequence: CDR1 SNHLY, CDR2 FYNNEI. The CDR3 sequence is 11 residues long. For the CDR3, the DNA is TGTGCCAGCAGTGAACAATCACCCCTCCACTTT. Its translation is CASSEQSPLHF.

The chain combines TRBV5-4 with TRBJ2-3, with 9 bases identical to TRBD1. The V segment lost 1 base and the J segment 1 base; nucleotides outside the gene matches: 4. Germline CDR1 reads SGHNT; CDR2 reads YYREEE (reference sequence). CDR3 length: 16 residues. The CDR3 spells CASSLRTGARTDTQYF. CDR3 in DNA: TGTGCCAGCAGCTTGCGGACAGGGGCACGCACAGATACGCAGTATTTT.

The rearrangement joins TRBV7-9 to TRBJ1-3; possibly TRBD1 for D (5 bases). CDR1 and CDR2 from the germline V gene are SEHNR and FQNEAQ (reference sequence). There are 16 residues in the CDR3. The V and J ends lost 5 bases and 4 bases respectively, with 18 bases between them. In DNA, the CDR3 is TGTGCCAGCAGCACTAATCGGGGCCAGTTCGGAAACACCATATATTTT. Residues: CASSTNRGQFGNTIYF.